These T cell receptor beta chains were read from a single sample in a study of T cells in Graves' hyperthyroidism and ophthalmopathy. One entry per CDR3 protein, called by TCRdb with MiXCR from the multiplex PCR reads. Of 700,000 or so distinct CDR3 sequences in the sample, 13% to 15% are singletons; the top ten hold around 13%. The sample comprised blood. The receptor set was obtained from a woman between 50 and 59 years old with Graves' ophthalmopathy. CDR3s include the opening cysteine and the closing phenylalanine or tryptophan. The order of the fields is D gene, V gene, J gene, clone size, CDR3 protein, CDR3 DNA. D genes are given only for firm matches. Only part of the rows carry a size: once, few, many, or a class if the clone is expanded.

D gene: NA
V gene: TRBV9
J gene: TRBJ2-5
clone size: few
CDR3 protein: CASSVGGRQETQYF
CDR3 DNA: TGTGCCAGCAGCGTAGGTGGACGCCAAGAGACCCAGTACTTC

D gene: TRBD2
V gene: TRBV4-1
J gene: TRBJ2-3
clone size: many
CDR3 protein: CASSQVVGGLFTDTQYF
CDR3 DNA: TGCGCCAGCAGCCAAGTTGTGGGAGGGCTGTTCACAGATACGCAGTATTTT

D gene: TRBD2
V gene: TRBV28
J gene: TRBJ2-3
clone size: many
CDR3 protein: CASIAGGPTDTQYF
CDR3 DNA: TGTGCCAGTATAGCGGGAGGGCCGACAGATACGCAGTATTTT

D gene: NA
V gene: TRBV25-1
J gene: TRBJ2-1
clone size: few
CDR3 protein: CASSESSGSYNEQFF
CDR3 DNA: TGTGCCAGCAGTGAAAGTAGCGGCTCCTACAATGAGCAGTTCTTC

D gene: NA
V gene: TRBV12-3/TRBV12-4
J gene: TRBJ1-6
clone size: many
CDR3 protein: CASTLAGGVSPLHF
CDR3 DNA: TGTGCCAGCACTCTCGCGGGTGGGGTTTCACCCCTCCACTTT

D gene: NA
V gene: TRBV7-2
J gene: TRBJ1-6
clone size: NA
CDR3 protein: CASSSRVGGQGSNSPLHF
CDR3 DNA: TGTGCCAGCAGCTCTAGGGTCGGGGGGCAGGGTAGTAATTCACCCCTCCACTTT

D gene: NA
V gene: TRBV5-4
J gene: TRBJ1-2
clone size: many
CDR3 protein: CASSMDSSNYGYTF
CDR3 DNA: TGTGCCAGCAGCATGGACAGTTCAAACTATGGCTACACCTTC

D gene: TRBD1
V gene: TRBV10-3
J gene: TRBJ2-1
clone size: many
CDR3 protein: CAISEGDRVRWEQFF
CDR3 DNA: TGTGCCATCAGTGAAGGGGACAGGGTAAGGTGGGAGCAGTTCTTC

D gene: NA
V gene: TRBV9
J gene: TRBJ2-6
clone size: few
CDR3 protein: CASSIWGRGAGANVLTF
CDR3 DNA: NA

D gene: NA
V gene: TRBV7-2
J gene: TRBJ2-5
clone size: many
CDR3 protein: CASSLRTGRGETQYF
CDR3 DNA: TGTGCCAGCAGCTTAAGGACGGGTAGGGGTGAGACCCAGTACTTC